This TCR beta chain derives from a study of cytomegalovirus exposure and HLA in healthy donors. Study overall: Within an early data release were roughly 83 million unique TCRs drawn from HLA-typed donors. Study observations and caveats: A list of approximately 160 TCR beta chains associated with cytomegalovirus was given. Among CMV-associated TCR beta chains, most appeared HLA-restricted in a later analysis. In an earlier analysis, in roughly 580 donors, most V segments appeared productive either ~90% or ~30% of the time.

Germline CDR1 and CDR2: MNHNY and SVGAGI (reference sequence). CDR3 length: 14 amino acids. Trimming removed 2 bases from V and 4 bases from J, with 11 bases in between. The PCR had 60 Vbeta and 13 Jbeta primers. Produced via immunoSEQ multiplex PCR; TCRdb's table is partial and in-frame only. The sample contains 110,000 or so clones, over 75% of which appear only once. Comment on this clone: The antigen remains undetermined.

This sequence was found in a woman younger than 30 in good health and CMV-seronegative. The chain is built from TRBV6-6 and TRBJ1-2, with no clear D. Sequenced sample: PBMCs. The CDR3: CASSYAGGVYGYTF. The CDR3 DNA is TGTGCCAGCAGTTACGCGGGCGGTGTCTATGGCTACACCTTC.